The entry that follows covers one TCR beta chain sequence. Its antigen remains unidentified. The data are from a study of PD-1 blockade in mismatch repair-deficient tumors. Study-wide context: Patients had approximately 12 mismatch repair-deficient cancer types, all previously treated and progressing.

Mismatch repair deficiency was confirmed in all patients, by PCR or immunohistochemistry. TCRs were sequenced from three patients responding to pembrolizumab. Findings and caveats of the study: Tumor-resident clones, often undetectable pretreatment in blood, expanded then contracted after pembrolizumab.

The assay was immunoSEQ multiplex PCR, and TCRdb's table has in-frame clones only and misses some. Among about 68,000 clones listed, about 78% were seen once. Trimming removed 7 bases at V and 3 bases at J, with 6 bases between. From germline, CDR1 is LNHDA and CDR2 SQIVND (reference sequence). The CDR3 has 11 residues. Sequencing used peripheral blood, obtained 2 weeks after starting pembrolizumab. The V call is TRBV19, the J call TRBJ1-2; D unclear. The clonotype was recovered from an adult with mismatch repair-deficient cancer. The CDR3 region has the DNA TGTGCCAGTAATGCCCACTATGGCTACACCTTC. This gives the protein CASNAHYGYTF.